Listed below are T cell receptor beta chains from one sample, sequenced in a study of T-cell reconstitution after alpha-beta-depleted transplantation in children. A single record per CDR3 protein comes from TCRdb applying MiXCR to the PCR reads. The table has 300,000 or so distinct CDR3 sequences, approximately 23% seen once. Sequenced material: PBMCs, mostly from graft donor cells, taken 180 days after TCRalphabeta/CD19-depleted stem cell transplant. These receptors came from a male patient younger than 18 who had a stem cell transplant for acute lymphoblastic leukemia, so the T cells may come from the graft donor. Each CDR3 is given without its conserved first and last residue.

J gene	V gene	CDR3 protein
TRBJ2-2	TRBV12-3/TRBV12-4	ASSLSGARARDLF
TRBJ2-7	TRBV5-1	ASSFYAGVGYEQY
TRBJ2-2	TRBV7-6	ASRAIAGRNTGELF
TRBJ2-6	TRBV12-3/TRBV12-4	ASSPSGTRLLFSGANVLT
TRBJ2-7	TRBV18	ASSSPRSLQGRISSILSYEQY
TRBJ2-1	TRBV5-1	ASSLDVKPEQF
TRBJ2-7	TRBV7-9	ASSFGGLAAEQY
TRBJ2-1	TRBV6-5	ASSYVGGVYEQF
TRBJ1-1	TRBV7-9	ASSFVAGEAF
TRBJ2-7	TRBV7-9	ASSGQGVHEQY
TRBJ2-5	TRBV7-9	ASSLGLPGTQY
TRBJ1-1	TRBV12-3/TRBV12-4	ASSLLGQAGTEAF
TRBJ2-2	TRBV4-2	ASSPGSSGNTGELF
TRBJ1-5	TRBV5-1	ASSLGRNQPQH
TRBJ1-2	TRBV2	ASSVKRINYGYT
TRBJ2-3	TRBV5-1	ASSRGGRDTQY
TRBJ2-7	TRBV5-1	ASSLAGVPAYEQY
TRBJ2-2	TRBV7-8	ASSLMAGTTGELF
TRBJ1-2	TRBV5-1	ASRHEYEGQGIPPLGYT
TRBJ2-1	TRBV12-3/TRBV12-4	ASSTTGRLNEQF